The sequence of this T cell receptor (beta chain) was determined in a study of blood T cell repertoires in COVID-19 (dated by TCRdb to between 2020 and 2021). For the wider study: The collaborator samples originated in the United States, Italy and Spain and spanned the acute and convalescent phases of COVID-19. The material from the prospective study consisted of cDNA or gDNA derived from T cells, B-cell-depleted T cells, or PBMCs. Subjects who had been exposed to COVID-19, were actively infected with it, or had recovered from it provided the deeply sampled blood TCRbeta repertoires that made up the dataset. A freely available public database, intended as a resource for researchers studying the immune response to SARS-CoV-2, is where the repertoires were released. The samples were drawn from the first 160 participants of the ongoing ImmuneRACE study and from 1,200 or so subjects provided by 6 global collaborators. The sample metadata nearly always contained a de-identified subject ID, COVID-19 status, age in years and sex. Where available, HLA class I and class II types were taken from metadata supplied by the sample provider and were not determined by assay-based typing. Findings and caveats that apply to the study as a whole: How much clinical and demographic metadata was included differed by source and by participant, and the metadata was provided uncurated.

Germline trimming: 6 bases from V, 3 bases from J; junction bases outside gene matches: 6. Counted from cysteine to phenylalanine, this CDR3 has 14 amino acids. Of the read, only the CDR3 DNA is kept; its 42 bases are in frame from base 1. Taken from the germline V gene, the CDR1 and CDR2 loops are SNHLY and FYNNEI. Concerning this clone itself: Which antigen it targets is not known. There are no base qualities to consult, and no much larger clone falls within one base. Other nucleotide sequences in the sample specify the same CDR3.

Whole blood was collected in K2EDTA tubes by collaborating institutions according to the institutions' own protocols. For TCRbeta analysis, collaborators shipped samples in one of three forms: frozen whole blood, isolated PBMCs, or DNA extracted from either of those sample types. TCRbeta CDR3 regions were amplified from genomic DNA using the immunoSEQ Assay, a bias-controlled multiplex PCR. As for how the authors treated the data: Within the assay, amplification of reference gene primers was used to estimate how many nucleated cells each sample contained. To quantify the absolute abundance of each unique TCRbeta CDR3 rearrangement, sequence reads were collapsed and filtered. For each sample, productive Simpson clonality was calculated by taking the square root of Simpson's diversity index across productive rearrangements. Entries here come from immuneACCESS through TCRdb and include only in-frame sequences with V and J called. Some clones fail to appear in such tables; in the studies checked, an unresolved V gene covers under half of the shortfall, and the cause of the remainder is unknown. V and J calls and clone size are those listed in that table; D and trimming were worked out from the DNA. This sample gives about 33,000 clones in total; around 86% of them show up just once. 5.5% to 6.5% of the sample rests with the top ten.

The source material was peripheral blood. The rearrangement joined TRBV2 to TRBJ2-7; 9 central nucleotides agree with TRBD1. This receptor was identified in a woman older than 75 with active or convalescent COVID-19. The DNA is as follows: TGTGCCAGCAGGGAGGGACAGGGAATCTACGAGCAGTACTTC. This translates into CASREGQGIYEQYF.